This TCR beta chain stems from a study of T-cell reconstitution after alpha-beta-depleted transplantation in children. Unique molecular identifiers tagged the TCRbeta library. TCRdb reanalysed the PCR reads using MiXCR and keeps one entry per CDR3 protein. Of 540,000 or so distinct CDR3 sequences listed, around 23% were seen once; the top ten hold about 14%. The sequence derives from a boy younger than two who had a stem cell transplant for acute myeloid leukemia, so the T cells may come from the graft donor. The sequencing used PBMCs, mostly from graft donor cells, collected 360 days after TCRalphabeta/CD19-depleted stem cell transplant.

The CDR3 is CASSSPDRAPYNEQFF. CDR3 bases: TGTGCCAGCAGCTCACCTGACAGGGCACCCTACAATGAGCAGTTCTTC. This chain connects TRBV7-6 to TRBJ2-1; 7 bases are a match to TRBD1. The ends lost 4 bases at V and 2 bases at J; junction bases unmatched: 8. CDR1 and CDR2 from the germline V gene are SGHVS and FNYEAQ. The CDR3 consists of 16 residues.